This TCR beta chain derives from a study of T cells in Graves' hyperthyroidism and ophthalmopathy. V shed 7 bases and J shed 0 bases, with 16 bases lying between them. This CDR3 comprises 14 residues. Germline lookup yields CDR1 DFQATT and CDR2 SNEGSKA (reference sequence). Amplification of TCR beta CDR3 regions was performed using RNA transcripts as template. HTBI primers were employed in a first-round RT-PCR of the TCR CDR3. TCRdb reprocessed the multiplex PCR reads via MiXCR and lists one record per CDR3 protein. This sample has more than 500,000 distinct CDR3 sequences, with about 15% found just once. In its sample, this clonotype was seen a few times.

The receptor's source is a woman aged 35 to 49 with Graves' hyperthyroidism. The sample taken for sequencing was blood. The chain couples TRBV20-1 to TRBJ2-7; no clear D gene. This chain's CDR3 is CSVEGSLSSYEQYF. CDR3 DNA: TGCAGTGTCGAAGGAAGCTTGAGCTCCTACGAGCAGTACTTC.